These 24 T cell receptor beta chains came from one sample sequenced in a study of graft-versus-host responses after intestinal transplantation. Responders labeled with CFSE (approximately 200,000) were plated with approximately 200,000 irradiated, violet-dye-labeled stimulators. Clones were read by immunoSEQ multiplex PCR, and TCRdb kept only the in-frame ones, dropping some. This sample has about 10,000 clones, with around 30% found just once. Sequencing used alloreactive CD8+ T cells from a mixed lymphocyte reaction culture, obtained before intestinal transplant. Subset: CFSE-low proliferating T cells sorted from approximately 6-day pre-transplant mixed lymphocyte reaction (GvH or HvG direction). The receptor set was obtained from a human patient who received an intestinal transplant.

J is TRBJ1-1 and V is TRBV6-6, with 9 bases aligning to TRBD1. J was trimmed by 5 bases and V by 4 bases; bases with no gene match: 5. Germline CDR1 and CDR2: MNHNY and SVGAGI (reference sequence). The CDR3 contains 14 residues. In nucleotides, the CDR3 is TGTGCCAGCAGTTGGGGGACAGGGTTTACTGAAGCTTTCTTT. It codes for CASSWGTGFTEAFF.

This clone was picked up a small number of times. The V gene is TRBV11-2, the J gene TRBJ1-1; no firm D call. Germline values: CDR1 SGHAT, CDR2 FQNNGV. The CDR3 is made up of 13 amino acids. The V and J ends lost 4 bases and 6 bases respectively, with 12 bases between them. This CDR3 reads CASSSEVWPEAFF. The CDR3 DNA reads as TGTGCCAGCAGCTCCGAGGTATGGCCTGAAGCTTTCTTT.

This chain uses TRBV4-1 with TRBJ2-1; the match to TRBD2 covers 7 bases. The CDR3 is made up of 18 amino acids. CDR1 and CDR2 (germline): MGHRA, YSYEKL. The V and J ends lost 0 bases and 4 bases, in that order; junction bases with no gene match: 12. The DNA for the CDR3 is TGCGCCAGCAGCCAAGATTGGATGGGGGGGTTCGGTTACAATGAGCAGTTCTTC. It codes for CASSQDWMGGFGYNEQFF.

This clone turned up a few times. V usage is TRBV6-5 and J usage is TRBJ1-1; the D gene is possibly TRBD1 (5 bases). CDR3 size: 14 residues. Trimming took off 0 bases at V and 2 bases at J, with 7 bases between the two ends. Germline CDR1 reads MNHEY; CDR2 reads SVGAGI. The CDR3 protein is CASSYSGGNTEAFF. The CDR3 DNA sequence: TGTGCCAGCAGTTACTCGGGGGGAAACACTGAAGCTTTCTTT.

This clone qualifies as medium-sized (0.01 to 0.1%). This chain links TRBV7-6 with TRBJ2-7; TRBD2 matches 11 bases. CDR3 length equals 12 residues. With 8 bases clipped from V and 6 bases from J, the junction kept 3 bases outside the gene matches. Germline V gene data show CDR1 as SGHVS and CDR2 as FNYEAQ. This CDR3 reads CASGLAGGEQYF. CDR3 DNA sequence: TGTGCCAGCGGCCTAGCGGGGGGCGAGCAGTACTTC.

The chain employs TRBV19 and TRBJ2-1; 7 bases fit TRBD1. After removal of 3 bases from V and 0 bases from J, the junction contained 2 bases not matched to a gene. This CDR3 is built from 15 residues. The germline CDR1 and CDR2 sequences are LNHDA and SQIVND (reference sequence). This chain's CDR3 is CASSIGQVSYNEQFF. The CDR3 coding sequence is TGTGCCAGTAGTATCGGACAGGTCTCCTACAATGAGCAGTTCTTC.

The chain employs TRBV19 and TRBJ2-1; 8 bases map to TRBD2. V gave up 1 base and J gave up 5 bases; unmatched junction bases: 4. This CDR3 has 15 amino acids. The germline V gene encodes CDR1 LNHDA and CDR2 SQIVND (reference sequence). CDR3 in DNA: TGTGCCAGTAGTATAGCGGGGGGGCCCCACAATGAGCAGTTCTTC. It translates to CASSIAGGPHNEQFF.

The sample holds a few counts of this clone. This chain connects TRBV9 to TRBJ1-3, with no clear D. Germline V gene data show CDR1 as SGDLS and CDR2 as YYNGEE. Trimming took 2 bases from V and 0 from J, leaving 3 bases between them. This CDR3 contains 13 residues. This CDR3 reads CASSVSSGNTIYF. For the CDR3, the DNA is TGTGCCAGCAGCGTGAGCTCTGGAAACACCATATATTTT.

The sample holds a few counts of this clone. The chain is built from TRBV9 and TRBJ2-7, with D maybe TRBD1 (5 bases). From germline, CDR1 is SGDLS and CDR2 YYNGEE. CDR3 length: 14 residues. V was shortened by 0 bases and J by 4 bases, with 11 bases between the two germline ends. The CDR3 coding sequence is TGTGCCAGCAGCGTAGGAACAGGAGCTTACGAGCAGTACTTC. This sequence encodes CASSVGTGAYEQYF.

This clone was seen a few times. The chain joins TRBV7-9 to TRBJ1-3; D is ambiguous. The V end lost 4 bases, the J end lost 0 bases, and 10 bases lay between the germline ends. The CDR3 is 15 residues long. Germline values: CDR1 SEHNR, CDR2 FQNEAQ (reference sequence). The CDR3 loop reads CASSSTHYSGNTIYF. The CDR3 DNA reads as TGTGCCAGCAGCTCGACACATTACTCTGGAAACACCATATATTTT.

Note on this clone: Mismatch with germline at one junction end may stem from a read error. The CDR3 region has the DNA TGTGCTAGCAGCTTCGTGGGGACAGGCATCAATAATTCACCCCTCCACTTT. Protein: CASSFVGTGINNSPLHF. The chain recombines TRBV7-7 with TRBJ1-6, with TRBD1 identical over 8 bases. Germline CDR1 reads SSHAT; CDR2 reads FNYEAQ (reference sequence). This CDR3 region has 17 residues.

CDR3 in amino acids: CASSSTGNQPQHF. The CDR3 nucleotides read TGTGCCAGTAGCTCGACAGGGAATCAGCCCCAGCATTTT. This chain links TRBV19 with TRBJ1-5; 7 bases are a match to TRBD1. CDR1 is LNHDA, CDR2 SQIVND, per germline (reference sequence). The CDR3 loop spans 13 amino acids. After removal of 6 bases from V and 4 bases from J, the junction contained 3 bases not matched to a gene.

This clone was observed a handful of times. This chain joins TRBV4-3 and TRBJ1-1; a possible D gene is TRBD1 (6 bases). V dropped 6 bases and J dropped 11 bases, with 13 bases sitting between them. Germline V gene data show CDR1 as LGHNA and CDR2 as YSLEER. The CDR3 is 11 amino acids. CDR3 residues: CASRGGGSAFF. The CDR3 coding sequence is TGCGCCAGCAGGGGAGGGGGTTCCGCTTTCTTT.

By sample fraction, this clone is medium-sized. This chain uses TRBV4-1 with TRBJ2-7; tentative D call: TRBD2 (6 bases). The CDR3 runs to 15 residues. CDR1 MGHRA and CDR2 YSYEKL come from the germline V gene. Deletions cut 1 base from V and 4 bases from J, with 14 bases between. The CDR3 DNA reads TGCGCCAGCAGCCAAGTAGTCGGGGAGGATTACGAGCAGTACTTC. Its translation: CASSQVVGEDYEQYF.

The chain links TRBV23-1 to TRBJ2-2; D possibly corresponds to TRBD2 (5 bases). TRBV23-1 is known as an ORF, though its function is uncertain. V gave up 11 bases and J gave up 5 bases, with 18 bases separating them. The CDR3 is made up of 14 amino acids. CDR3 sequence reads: CARGGQDGTGELFF. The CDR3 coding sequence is TGCGCCCGAGGCGGGCAGGATGGGACCGGGGAGCTGTTTTTT.

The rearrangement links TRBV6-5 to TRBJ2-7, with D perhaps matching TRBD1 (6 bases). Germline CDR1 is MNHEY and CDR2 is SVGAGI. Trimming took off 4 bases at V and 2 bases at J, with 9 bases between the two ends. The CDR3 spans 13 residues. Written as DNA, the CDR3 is TGTGCCAGCAGTTGGACAGAAGCCTACGAGCAGTACTTC. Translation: CASSWTEAYEQYF.

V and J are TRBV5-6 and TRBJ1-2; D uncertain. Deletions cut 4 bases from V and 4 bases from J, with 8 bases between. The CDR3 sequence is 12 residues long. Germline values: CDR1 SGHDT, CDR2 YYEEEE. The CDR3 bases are TGTGCCAGCAGCACAGATCCCTATGGCTACACCTTC. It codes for CASSTDPYGYTF.

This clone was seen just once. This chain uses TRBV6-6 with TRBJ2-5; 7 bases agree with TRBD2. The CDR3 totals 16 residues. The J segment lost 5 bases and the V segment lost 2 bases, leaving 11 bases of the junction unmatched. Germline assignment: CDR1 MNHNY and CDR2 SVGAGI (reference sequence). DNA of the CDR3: TGTGCCAGCAGTTACCAGGGACTAACGGGGGTTGAGACCCAGTACTTC. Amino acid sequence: CASSYQGLTGVETQYF.

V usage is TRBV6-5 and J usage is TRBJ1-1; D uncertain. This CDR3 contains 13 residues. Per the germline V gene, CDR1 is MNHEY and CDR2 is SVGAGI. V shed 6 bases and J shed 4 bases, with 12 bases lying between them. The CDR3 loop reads CASRAGWSTEAFF. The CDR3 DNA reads TGTGCCAGCAGGGCCGGGTGGAGCACTGAAGCTTTCTTT.

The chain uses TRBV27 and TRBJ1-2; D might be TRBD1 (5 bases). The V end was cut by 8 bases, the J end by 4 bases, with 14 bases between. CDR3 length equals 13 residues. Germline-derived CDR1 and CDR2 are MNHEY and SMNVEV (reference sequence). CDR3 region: CASRPGVFYGYTF. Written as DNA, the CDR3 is TGTGCCAGCCGACCGGGGGTTTTCTATGGCTACACCTTC.

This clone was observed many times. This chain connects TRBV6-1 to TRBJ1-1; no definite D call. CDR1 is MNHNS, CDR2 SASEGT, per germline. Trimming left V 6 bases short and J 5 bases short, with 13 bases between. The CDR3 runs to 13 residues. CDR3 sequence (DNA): TGTGCCAGCAGGTTCGCCCCGGGGACTGAAGCTTTCTTT. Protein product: CASRFAPGTEAFF.

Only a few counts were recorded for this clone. The CDR3 here is CASSLPDTGELFF. CDR3 DNA sequence: TGCGCCAGCAGCTTGCCAGACACCGGGGAGCTGTTTTTT. The chain recombines TRBV5-1 with TRBJ2-2; D is uncertain. The germline gives CDR1 SGHRS, CDR2 YFSETQ. Trimming took off 1 base at V and 3 bases at J, with 4 bases between the two ends. The CDR3 length is 13 residues.

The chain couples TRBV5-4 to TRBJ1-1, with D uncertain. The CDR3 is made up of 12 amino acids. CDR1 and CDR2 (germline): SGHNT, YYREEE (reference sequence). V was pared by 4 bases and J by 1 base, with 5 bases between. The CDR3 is CASSPSNTEAFF. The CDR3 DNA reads TGTGCCAGCAGCCCGTCGAACACTGAAGCTTTCTTT. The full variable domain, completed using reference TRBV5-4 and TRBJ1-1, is ETGVTQSPTHLIKTRGQQVTLRCSSQSGHNTVSWYQQALGQGPQFIFQYYREEENGRGNFPPRFSGLQFPNYSSELNVNALELDDSALYLCASSPSNTEAFFGQGTRLTVV.

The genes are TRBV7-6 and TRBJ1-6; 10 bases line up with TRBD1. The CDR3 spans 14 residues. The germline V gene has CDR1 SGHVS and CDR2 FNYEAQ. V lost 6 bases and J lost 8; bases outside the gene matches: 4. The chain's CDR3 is CASSFGTGDSPLHF. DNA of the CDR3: TGTGCCAGCAGTTTCGGGACAGGGGATTCACCCCTCCACTTT.